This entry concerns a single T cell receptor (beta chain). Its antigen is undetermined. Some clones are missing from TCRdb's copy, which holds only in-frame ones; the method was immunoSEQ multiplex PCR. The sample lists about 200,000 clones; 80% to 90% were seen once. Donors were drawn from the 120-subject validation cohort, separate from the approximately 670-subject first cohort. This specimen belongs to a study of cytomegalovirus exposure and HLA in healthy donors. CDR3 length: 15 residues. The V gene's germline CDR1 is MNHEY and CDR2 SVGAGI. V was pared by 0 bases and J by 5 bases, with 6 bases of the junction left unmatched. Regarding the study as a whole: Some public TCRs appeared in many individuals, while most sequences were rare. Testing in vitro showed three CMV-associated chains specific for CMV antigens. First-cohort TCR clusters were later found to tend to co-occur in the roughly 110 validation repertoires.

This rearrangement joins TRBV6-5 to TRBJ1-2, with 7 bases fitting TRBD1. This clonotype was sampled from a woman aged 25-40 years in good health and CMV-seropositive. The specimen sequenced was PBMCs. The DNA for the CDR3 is TGTGCCAGCAGTTACTCGGGACAGAAATCGTATGGCTACACCTTC. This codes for CASSYSGQKSYGYTF.